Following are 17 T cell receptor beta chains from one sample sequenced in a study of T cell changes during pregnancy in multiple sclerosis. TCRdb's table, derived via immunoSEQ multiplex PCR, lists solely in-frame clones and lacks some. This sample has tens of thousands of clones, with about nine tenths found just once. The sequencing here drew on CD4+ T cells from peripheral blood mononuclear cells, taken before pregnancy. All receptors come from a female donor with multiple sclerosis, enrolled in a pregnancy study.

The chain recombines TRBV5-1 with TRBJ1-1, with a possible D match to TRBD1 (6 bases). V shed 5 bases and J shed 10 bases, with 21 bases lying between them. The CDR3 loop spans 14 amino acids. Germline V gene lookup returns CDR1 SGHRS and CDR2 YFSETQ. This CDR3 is CASRRLDRPLGAFF. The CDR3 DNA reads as TGCGCCAGCAGACGTCTCGACAGGCCGCTAGGAGCTTTCTTT.

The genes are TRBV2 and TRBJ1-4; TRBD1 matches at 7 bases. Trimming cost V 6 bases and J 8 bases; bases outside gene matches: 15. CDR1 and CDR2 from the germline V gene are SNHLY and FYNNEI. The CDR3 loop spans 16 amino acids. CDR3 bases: TGTGCCAGCAGATTAAGTTTTACAGGGGATGTCGAAAAACTGTTTTTT. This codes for CASRLSFTGDVEKLFF. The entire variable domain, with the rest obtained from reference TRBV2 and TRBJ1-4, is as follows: EPEVTQTPSHQVTQMGQEVILRCVPISNHLYFYWYRQILGQKVEFLVSFYNNEISEKSEIFDDQFSVERPDGSNFTLKIRSTKLEDSAMYFCASRLSFTGDVEKLFFGSGTQLSVL.

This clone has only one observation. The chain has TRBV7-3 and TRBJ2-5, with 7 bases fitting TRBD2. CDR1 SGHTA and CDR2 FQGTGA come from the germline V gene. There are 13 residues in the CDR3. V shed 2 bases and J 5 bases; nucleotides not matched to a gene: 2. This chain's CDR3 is CASSLLGGETQYF. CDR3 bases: TGTGCCAGCAGCTTATTGGGGGGGGAGACCCAGTACTTC.

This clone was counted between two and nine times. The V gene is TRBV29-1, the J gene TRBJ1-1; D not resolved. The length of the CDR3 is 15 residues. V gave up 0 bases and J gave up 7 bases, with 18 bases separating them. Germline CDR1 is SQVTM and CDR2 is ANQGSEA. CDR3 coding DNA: TGCAGCGTTGAAGATCTTCGGCCCCTAGATGATGAAGCTTTCTTT. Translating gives CSVEDLRPLDDEAFF.

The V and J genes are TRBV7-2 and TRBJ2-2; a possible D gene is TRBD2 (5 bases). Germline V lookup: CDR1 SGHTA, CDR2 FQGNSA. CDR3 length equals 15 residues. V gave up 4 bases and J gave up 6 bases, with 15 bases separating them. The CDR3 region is CASSYTPGGSGELFF. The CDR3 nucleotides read TGTGCCAGCAGCTACACCCCTGGCGGGTCCGGGGAGCTGTTTTTT.

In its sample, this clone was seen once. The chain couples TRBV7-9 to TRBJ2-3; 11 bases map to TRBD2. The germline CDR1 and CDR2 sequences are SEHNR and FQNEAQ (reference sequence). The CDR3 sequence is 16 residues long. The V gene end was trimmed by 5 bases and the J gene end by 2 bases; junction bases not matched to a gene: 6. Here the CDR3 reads CASSMGTSGLTDTQYF. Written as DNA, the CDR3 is TGTGCCAGCAGCATGGGGACTAGCGGACTCACAGATACGCAGTATTTT.

The CDR3 DNA follows: TGTGCCATACAGGTCAACACTGAAGCTTTCTTT. It translates to CAIQVNTEAFF. The rearrangement joins TRBV10-3 to TRBJ1-1; a possible D gene is TRBD1 (5 bases). This CDR3 region has 11 residues. The V gene lost 9 bases and the J gene lost 2 bases, with 7 bases spanning the gap. Germline loops: CDR1 ENHRY, CDR2 SYGVKD.

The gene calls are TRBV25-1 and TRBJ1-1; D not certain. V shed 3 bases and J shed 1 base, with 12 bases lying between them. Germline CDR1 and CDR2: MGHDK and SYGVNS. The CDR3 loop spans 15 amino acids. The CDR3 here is CASSERTGGNTEAFF. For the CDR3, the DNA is TGTGCCAGCAGTGAGCGGACTGGCGGGAACACTGAAGCTTTCTTT. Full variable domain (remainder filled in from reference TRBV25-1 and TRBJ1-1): EADIYQTPRYLVIGTGKKITLECSQTMGHDKMYWYQQDPGMELHLIHYSYGVNSTEKGDLSSESTVSRIRTEHFPLTLESARPSHTSQYLCASSERTGGNTEAFFGQGTRLTVV.

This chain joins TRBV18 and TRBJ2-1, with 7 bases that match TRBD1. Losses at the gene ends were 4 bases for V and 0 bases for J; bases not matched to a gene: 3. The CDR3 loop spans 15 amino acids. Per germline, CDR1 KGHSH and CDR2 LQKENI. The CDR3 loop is CASSQGDSSYNEQFF. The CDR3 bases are TGTGCCAGCTCACAAGGGGACAGCTCCTACAATGAGCAGTTCTTC.

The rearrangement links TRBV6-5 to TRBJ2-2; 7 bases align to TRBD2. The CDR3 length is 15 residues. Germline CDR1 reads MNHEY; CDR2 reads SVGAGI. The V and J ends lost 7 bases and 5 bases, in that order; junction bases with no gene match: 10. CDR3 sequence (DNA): TGTGCCAGCAACAATTTGGGGGAGGGGACCGGGGAGCTGTTTTTT. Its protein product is CASNNLGEGTGELFF.

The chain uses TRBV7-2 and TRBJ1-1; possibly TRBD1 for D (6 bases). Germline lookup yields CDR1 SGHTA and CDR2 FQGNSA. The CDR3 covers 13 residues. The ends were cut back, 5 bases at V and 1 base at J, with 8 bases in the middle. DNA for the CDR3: TGTGCCAGCAGCCAGGGACAGAACACTGAAGCTTTCTTT. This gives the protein CASSQGQNTEAFF.

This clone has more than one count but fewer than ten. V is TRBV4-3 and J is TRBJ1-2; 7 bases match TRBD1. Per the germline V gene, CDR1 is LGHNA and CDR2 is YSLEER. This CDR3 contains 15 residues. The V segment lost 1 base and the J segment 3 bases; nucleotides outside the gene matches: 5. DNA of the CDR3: TGCGCCAGCAGCCAAGTTGGGACAGCGGACTATGGCTACACCTTC. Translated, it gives CASSQVGTADYGYTF.

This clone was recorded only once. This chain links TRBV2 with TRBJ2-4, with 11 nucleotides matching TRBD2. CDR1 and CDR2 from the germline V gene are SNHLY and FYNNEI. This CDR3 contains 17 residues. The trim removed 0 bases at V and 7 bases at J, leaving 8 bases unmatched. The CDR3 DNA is TGTGCCAGCAGTGAAGCGGGCCTAGCGGGGGGCGGGAACATTCAGTACTTC. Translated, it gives CASSEAGLAGGGNIQYF.

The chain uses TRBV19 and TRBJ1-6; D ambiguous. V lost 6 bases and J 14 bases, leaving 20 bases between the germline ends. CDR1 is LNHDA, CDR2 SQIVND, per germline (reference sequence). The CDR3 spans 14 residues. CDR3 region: CASRPQRTEQALHF. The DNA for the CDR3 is TGTGCCAGTAGACCACAGAGAACCGAGCAGGCCCTCCACTTT.

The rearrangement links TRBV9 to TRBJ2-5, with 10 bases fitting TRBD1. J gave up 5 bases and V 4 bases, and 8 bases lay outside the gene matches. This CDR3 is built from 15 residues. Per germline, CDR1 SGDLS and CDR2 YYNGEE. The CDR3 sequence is CASSLGDRGMETQYF. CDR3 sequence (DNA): TGTGCCAGCAGCCTCGGGGACAGGGGAATGGAGACCCAGTACTTC.

CDR3 coding DNA: TGTGCCAGCAACGAGGGGGGGTATCAGCCCCAGCATTTT. It is translated as CASNEGGYQPQHF. The chain is built from TRBV9 and TRBJ1-5; a possible D gene is TRBD1 (6 bases). Germline V gives CDR1 SGDLS, CDR2 YYNGEE. V gave up 6 bases and J gave up 5 bases, with 12 bases separating them. The CDR3 consists of 13 residues.

The CDR3 nucleotides are TGTGCCAGCAGCGCCAGGACAGGGAGAAGCACTGAAGCTTTCTTT. Its translation: CASSARTGRSTEAFF. V is TRBV11-2 and J is TRBJ1-1; 8 bases agree with TRBD1. Germline-derived CDR1 and CDR2 are SGHAT and FQNNGV. The ends lost 5 bases at V and 4 bases at J; junction bases unmatched: 9. The CDR3 has 15 residues.